The 18 T cell receptor beta chains given below trace back to one sample, sequenced in a study of T cell changes during pregnancy in multiple sclerosis. Method: immunoSEQ multiplex PCR; TCRdb's copy keeps in-frame clones and lacks some. The sample has roughly 75,000 clones, 85% to 95% seen once; the top ten hold just over 2.5%. The sequencing here drew on peripheral blood, taken after pregnancy. Source of these receptors: a female donor in good health, enrolled as a control in a pregnancy study.

This sequence joins TRBV27 and TRBJ1-1; TRBD1 agrees at 10 bases. V trimming: 2 bases; J trimming: 7 bases; junction bases outside the gene matches: 7. CDR3 size: 15 residues. Germline lookup yields CDR1 MNHEY and CDR2 SMNVEV (reference sequence). CDR3 region: CASSLTRDRGHEAFF. The CDR3 DNA sequence: TGTGCCAGCAGTTTAACGCGGGACAGGGGTCATGAAGCTTTCTTT.

The rearrangement links TRBV11-2 to TRBJ2-7, with 10 bases identical to TRBD1. The CDR3 consists of 14 residues. V was clipped by 5 bases and J by 7 bases; unmatched bases: 8. Germline V lookup: CDR1 SGHAT, CDR2 FQNNGV. This CDR3 reads CASSTRQGAREQYF. In DNA form, the CDR3 reads TGTGCCAGCAGCACCCGACAGGGGGCACGAGAGCAGTACTTC.

The chain is built from TRBV28 and TRBJ2-7; D remains ambiguous. There are 13 residues in the CDR3. V lost 5 bases, J lost 0 bases, and 8 bases lay in between. CDR1 MDHEN and CDR2 SYDVKM come from the germline V gene. The CDR3 coding sequence is TGTGCCAGCAGTCTACCTTACTCCTACGAGCAGTACTTC. Translation gives CASSLPYSYEQYF.

This chain joins TRBV9 and TRBJ2-3; D possibly corresponds to TRBD2 (6 bases). The germline CDR1 and CDR2 sequences are SGDLS and YYNGEE. Trimming left V 0 bases short and J 4 bases short, with 15 bases between. The CDR3 has 16 amino acids. The CDR3 sequence: CASSVGGGAGADTQYF. CDR3 DNA: TGTGCCAGCAGCGTAGGAGGCGGGGCAGGCGCAGATACGCAGTATTTT.

This sequence joins TRBV7-6 and TRBJ2-5, with D maybe TRBD2 (6 bases). Trimming pared 0 bases from V and 4 bases from J, leaving 9 bases between. The CDR3 is made up of 14 amino acids. Germline lookup yields CDR1 SGHVS and CDR2 FNYEAQ. CDR3 amino acids: CASSLAASAETQYF. CDR3 coding DNA: TGTGCCAGCAGCTTAGCGGCTAGCGCAGAGACCCAGTACTTC.

The chain joins TRBV29-1 to TRBJ1-2; TRBD1 matches 7 bases. With 4 bases clipped from V and 7 bases from J, the junction kept 9 bases outside the gene matches. The V gene's germline CDR1 is SQVTM and CDR2 ANQGSEA. CDR3 length: 13 residues. Here the CDR3 reads CSVGPRQGSGYTF. The CDR3, as DNA: TGCAGCGTTGGCCCCCGACAGGGTAGTGGCTACACCTTC.

The V call is TRBV5-1, the J call TRBJ1-1; possible D gene TRBD1, 6 bases. Germline V gene sequence: CDR1 SGHRS, CDR2 YFSETQ. V gave up 5 bases and J gave up 2 bases, with 13 bases separating them. The CDR3 totals 14 residues. DNA of the CDR3: TGCGCCAGCAGTCCAACAGGGCTCAACACTGAAGCTTTCTTT. It translates to CASSPTGLNTEAFF.

The rearrangement joins TRBV6-5 to TRBJ1-1; the D is unclear. Germline CDR1 and CDR2: MNHEY and SVGAGI. The CDR3 contains 13 residues. V shed 4 bases and J shed 5 bases, with 11 bases lying between them. The CDR3 here is CASSLSGGTEAFF. The CDR3 DNA reads as TGTGCCAGCAGTTTGTCGGGCGGGACTGAAGCTTTCTTT.

The chain carries TRBV7-2 and TRBJ2-3; D might be TRBD1 (5 bases). V gave up 3 bases and J gave up 2 bases, with 9 bases separating them. The V gene's germline CDR1 is SGHTA and CDR2 FQGNSA. This CDR3 has 14 residues. Written as DNA, the CDR3 is TGTGCCAGCAGCTTGGGGCCTTCCACAGATACGCAGTATTTT. This translates into CASSLGPSTDTQYF.

J is TRBJ2-3 and V is TRBV25-1; 7 bases are shared with TRBD2. V lost 2 bases, J lost 3 bases, and 8 bases stayed unmatched. CDR3 length equals 16 residues. Per the germline V gene, CDR1 is MGHDK and CDR2 is SYGVNS. The CDR3 nucleotides read TGTGCCAGCAGTGAAGGGTCGGGAGGTTGGACAGATACGCAGTATTTT. This sequence encodes CASSEGSGGWTDTQYF.

This sequence joins TRBV5-1 and TRBJ1-3, with D possibly being TRBD1 (5 bases). This CDR3 region has 15 residues. Trimming pared 3 bases from V and 4 bases from J, leaving 14 bases between. Germline loops: CDR1 SGHRS, CDR2 YFSETQ. In nucleotides, the CDR3 is TGCGCCAGCAGCTCCGACAGAGGATTGGGAAACACCATATATTTT. This gives the protein CASSSDRGLGNTIYF.

CDR3 DNA: TGTGCCAGCAGCCCATGGGGTAGCGGGGGTTACAATGAGCAGTTCTTC. Translating it yields CASSPWGSGGYNEQFF. The gene calls are TRBV7-2 and TRBJ2-1; the match to TRBD2 covers 9 bases. The junction had 9 bases not matched to a gene; V was cut back by 5 bases and J by 4 bases. Germline loops: CDR1 SGHTA, CDR2 FQGNSA. The CDR3 is made up of 16 amino acids.

V is TRBV30 and J is TRBJ1-1; 9 nucleotides align to TRBD1. The V gene end was trimmed by 0 bases and the J gene end by 10 bases; junction bases not matched to a gene: 12. The CDR3 runs to 15 residues. Germline V lookup: CDR1 GTSNPN, CDR2 SVGIG (reference sequence). DNA of the CDR3: TGTGCCTGGAGTGTCTTGGGACAGGGAAACAGGGGAGCTTTCTTT. This encodes CAWSVLGQGNRGAFF.

The rearrangement joins TRBV4-1 to TRBJ1-3; 9 bases match TRBD1. This CDR3 contains 14 residues. CDR1 is MGHRA, CDR2 YSYEKL, per germline. With V trimmed by 6 bases and J by 9 bases, 9 bases remained unmatched. CDR3 sequence (DNA): TGCGCCAGCAGTCAAACAGGGGGCGGGGGCACCATATATTTT. It is translated as CASSQTGGGGTIYF.

V is TRBV5-4 and J is TRBJ2-7, with 8 positions matching TRBD1. This CDR3 comprises 13 residues. The germline CDR1 and CDR2 sequences are SGHNT and YYREEE (reference sequence). Trimming took 3 bases from V and 6 from J; bases not matched to a gene: 5. DNA for the CDR3: TGTGCCAGCAGCTCCGGACAGGGCAGCGAGCAGTACTTC. Translated: CASSSGQGSEQYF.

The chain links TRBV28 to TRBJ2-4, with unresolved D. Germline assignment: CDR1 MDHEN and CDR2 SYDVKM. This CDR3 contains 14 residues. V lost 6 bases and J 0 bases, leaving 9 bases between the germline ends. CDR3 nucleotides: TGTGCCAGCAGAGAGAGTCTAGCCAAAAACATTCAGTACTTC. Translating gives CASRESLAKNIQYF.

The chain is built from TRBV4-1 and TRBJ2-1; 7 bases match TRBD2. The junction had 6 bases not matched to a gene; V was cut back by 0 bases and J by 4 bases. From germline, CDR1 is MGHRA and CDR2 YSYEKL. This CDR3 comprises 16 residues. In nucleotides, the CDR3 is TGCGCCAGCAGCCAAGATCTGGCTAGCGGTTACAATGAGCAGTTCTTC. It is translated as CASSQDLASGYNEQFF.

The V and J genes are TRBV19 and TRBJ2-1, with TRBD2 matching 9 bases. This CDR3 spans 16 amino acids. CDR1 LNHDA and CDR2 SQIVND come from the germline V gene (reference sequence). V was pared by 3 bases and J by 0 bases, with 3 bases of the junction left unmatched. The CDR3 nucleotides read TGTGCCAGTAGTATCCGCGGGGGGGCCTCCTACAATGAGCAGTTCTTC. Amino acid sequence: CASSIRGGASYNEQFF. Filled out from reference TRBV19 and TRBJ2-1, the complete variable domain reads DGGITQSPKYLFRKEGQNVTLSCEQNLNHDAMYWYRQDPGQGLRLIYYSQIVNDFQKGDIAEGYSVSREKKESFPLTVTSAQKNPTAFYLCASSIRGGASYNEQFFGPGTRLTVL.